This entry describes one T cell receptor (beta chain). The antigen is unknown. Primers used in a second PCR of roughly 6 to 11 cycles were a sample-barcoded 5' primer and a J-beta primer mix. Each cDNA molecule was tagged by a template-switch adaptor that had 12 random nucleotides. TCRdb re-derived calls from the 5' RACE reads in MiXCR, one entry per CDR3 protein. The table includes approximately 1.5 million distinct CDR3 sequences, 30% to 40% detected once. This entry is derived from a study of blood T cells in healthy people across ages. Across the study: About one barcoded beta molecule per two T cells came from capture by template switching.

The ends were cut back, 1 base at V and 6 bases at J, with 6 bases in the middle. The germline V gene has CDR1 MNHEY and CDR2 SMNVEV (reference sequence). This CDR3 has 13 amino acids. Broader study findings: Aged donors had fewer naive CD4+ cells and lower diversity than long-lived donors. Correlation between TCR beta diversity and naive T cell percentage was strong.

Specimen: blood. The TCR originated in a woman aged 30 to 39 in good health. The chain recombines TRBV27 with TRBJ1-4; no firm D call. The CDR3 bases are TGTGCCAGCAGTTTATTCCGGGATGAAAAACTGTTTTTT. Amino acid sequence: CASSLFRDEKLFF.